A single sample gave rise to the 5 T cell receptor beta chains below, sequenced in a study of radiation and T cells in renal cell carcinoma (dated by TCRdb to 2018 to 2020). The time point tag for this specimen amounts to: baseline pretreatment blood. Per the publication, the treatment or condition label means: 15 Gy SBRT to primary tumor, nephrectomy 4 weeks later. Preparation of the library involved the immunoSEQ multiplex PCR assay. Sourced from immuneACCESS, this table was stored by TCRdb with only in-frame sequences that have V and J called. A share of the clones is absent; for the studies checked, an unresolved V gene accounts for under half, and the remainder has no known explanation. This sample has approximately 150,000 clones in its table, and over 65% of those were observed once. The top ten hold under 30% of the sample. Specimen: blood, collected from a patient whose treatment included radiotherapy and nephrectomy. These receptor sequences come from a woman between 50 and 59 years old with renal cell carcinoma.

The rearrangement links TRBV7-9 to TRBJ1-1; no firm D call. The CDR3 extends over 15 amino acids. The V gene's germline CDR1 is SEHNR and CDR2 FQNEAQ (reference sequence). Trimming stripped 8 bases from V and 6 bases from J, with 22 bases between. The CDR3 reads CASGRMTGYSPEAFF. CDR3 DNA sequence: TGTGCCAGCGGTAGGATGACGGGGTACAGTCCTGAAGCTTTCTTT.

This clone showed up just once. The chain has TRBV19 and TRBJ2-6; 12 bases agree with TRBD1. The CDR3 extends over 20 amino acids. Germline values: CDR1 LNHDA, CDR2 SQIVND (reference sequence). The ends lost 5 bases at V and 0 bases at J; junction bases unmatched: 11. CDR3 nucleotides: TGTGCCAGTAGTGAGAGATTGCCGGGACAGGGGGCCTCTGGGGCCAACGTCCTGACTTTC. Translated, it gives CASSERLPGQGASGANVLTF.

The chain carries TRBV9 and TRBJ2-7, with a possible D match to TRBD2 (6 bases). This CDR3 has 15 residues. Trimming shortened V by 4 bases and J by 1 base, and 15 bases separated the two germline ends. The germline gives CDR1 SGDLS, CDR2 YYNGEE. CDR3 coding DNA: TGTGCCAGCAGCCCATCTTGGCGGGATTCCTACGAGCAGTACTTC. It is translated as CASSPSWRDSYEQYF.

The chain links TRBV5-1 to TRBJ1-1; D is undetermined. V was trimmed by 0 bases and J by 0 bases, leaving 6 bases between them. Germline values: CDR1 SGHRS, CDR2 YFSETQ. The CDR3 extends over 14 amino acids. The DNA for the CDR3 is TGCGCCAGCAGCTTGGCCCCGGTGAACACTGAAGCTTTCTTT. This codes for CASSLAPVNTEAFF.

V and J are TRBV18 and TRBJ1-4; D call uncertain. The germline V and J ends were trimmed by 6 bases and 0 bases, with 8 bases remaining between them. The germline gives CDR1 KGHSH, CDR2 LQKENI. The CDR3 runs 14 residues. CDR3: CASSSAATNEKLFF. The DNA of the CDR3 is TGTGCCAGCTCCTCGGCTGCAACTAATGAAAAACTGTTTTTT.